This paragraph reports one T cell receptor beta chain. Antigen: not known. This entry is derived from a study of cytomegalovirus exposure and HLA in healthy donors. Germline V gene sequence: CDR1 SGHNT, CDR2 YENEEA. The V and J ends lost 5 bases and 5 bases respectively, with 12 bases between them. This CDR3 is 13 amino acids long. Notes on the study in general: The classifier reportedly diagnosed cytomegalovirus status with high specificity and sensitivity. Several of the most significant clusters appeared, in a later analysis, to be linked to common viral pathogens.

In the PCR, 60 Vbeta and 13 Jbeta primers were used. Profiling relied on immunoSEQ multiplex PCR, and the TCRdb table lists in-frame clones only, not all of them. The sample yields some 190,000 clones, less than 85% seen once. The chain carries TRBV11-3 and TRBJ2-5; D is ambiguous. Sequenced input: PBMCs. This clonotype was obtained from a boy aged 2 to 10 in good health and CMV-seronegative. For the CDR3, the DNA is TGTGCCAGCAGCCCCTTCGACGGGGAGACCCAGTACTTC. This sequence encodes CASSPFDGETQYF.